The 28 T cell receptor beta chains below all came from one sample that was sequenced in a study of blood T cells in healthy people across ages. Next came a second PCR, run for about 7 to 12 cycles, which used a sample-barcoded 5' primer along with a J-beta primer mix. In TCRdb, the 5' RACE reads were re-called with MiXCR into one record per CDR3 protein. The table includes under 1 million distinct CDR3 sequences, 40% to 50% detected once. Material for sequencing was blood. These receptors came from a man aged 55-75 years in good health.

The genes are TRBV29-1 and TRBJ2-5; possibly TRBD1 for D (6 bases). This CDR3 has 13 residues. Trimming removed 4 bases at V and 1 base at J, with 10 bases between. Germline lookup yields CDR1 SQVTM and CDR2 ANQGSEA. The CDR3 region has the DNA TGCAGCGTTGGAACAGGGCCCCAAGAGACCCAGTACTTC. Translation gives CSVGTGPQETQYF.

This clonotype was observed a handful of times. The V and J genes are TRBV7-2 and TRBJ2-7; D may be TRBD2 (5 bases). V lost 5 bases and J lost 1, with 15 bases in between. The germline V gene has CDR1 SGHTA and CDR2 FQGNSA. The CDR3 consists of 15 residues. In DNA form, the CDR3 reads TGTGCCAGCAGCAGCGGATCACCGCTGTCCTACGAGCAGTACTTC. This translates into CASSSGSPLSYEQYF. Full variable domain (outside the CDR3, taken from reference TRBV7-2 and TRBJ2-7): GAGVSQSPSNKVTEKGKDVELRCDPISGHTALYWYRQSLGQGLEFLIYFQGNSAPDKSGLPSDRFSAERTGGSVSTLTIQRTQQEDSAVYLCASSSGSPLSYEQYFGPGTRLTVT.

This chain connects TRBV20-1 to TRBJ1-5; tentative D call: TRBD1 (6 bases). CDR1 and CDR2 from the germline V gene are DFQATT and SNEGSKA (reference sequence). V lost 7 bases, J lost 7 bases, and 14 bases lay in between. The length of the CDR3 is 12 residues. The CDR3 is CSVRGGEQPQHF. The CDR3 nucleotides are TGCAGTGTCAGGGGCGGGGAGCAGCCCCAGCATTTT.

The CDR3 DNA sequence: TGCGCCAGCAGCCAAGATACAGAATCCTTCTACGAGCAGTACTTC. Translation gives CASSQDTESFYEQYF. J is TRBJ2-7 and V is TRBV4-3; D not resolved. V was trimmed by 0 bases and J by 3 bases, leaving 12 bases between them. CDR3 length: 15 amino acids. CDR1 is LGHNA, CDR2 YSLEER, per germline.

V usage is TRBV20-1 and J usage is TRBJ2-7; 7 nucleotides match TRBD2. From germline, CDR1 is DFQATT and CDR2 SNEGSKA (reference sequence). V trimming: 4 bases; J trimming: 0 bases; junction bases outside the gene matches: 15. The CDR3 runs to 17 residues. CDR3 protein: CSANSGTIGTFSYEQYF. CDR3 nucleotides: TGCAGTGCTAACTCCGGGACTATCGGGACCTTCTCCTACGAGCAGTACTTC.

This clonotype was seen a few times. This chain connects TRBV5-1 to TRBJ2-5; 7 bases align to TRBD1. The CDR3 spans 15 residues. The V and J ends lost 6 bases and 1 base, in that order; junction bases with no gene match: 9. Per germline, CDR1 SGHRS and CDR2 YFSETQ. CDR3 sequence (DNA): TGCGCCAGCAACCCCGGTCCAGGGGGCCAAGAGACCCAGTACTTC. This translates into CASNPGPGGQETQYF.

V gene TRBV7-2 combines with J gene TRBJ2-1; TRBD2 matches at 10 bases. The germline gives CDR1 SGHTA, CDR2 FQGNSA. This CDR3 region has 15 residues. With 3 bases clipped from V and 9 bases from J, the junction kept 8 bases outside the gene matches. The CDR3 loop is CASSFGLAEGSEQFF. The CDR3 coding sequence is TGTGCCAGCAGCTTCGGACTAGCGGAGGGCAGTGAGCAGTTCTTC.

As regards this clonotype: This sequence may be a read error, since a much larger clone differs from it by one base. This chain joins TRBV20-1 and TRBJ2-7; a weak D match, TRBD1 (6 bases). Germline CDR1 is DFQATT and CDR2 is SNEGSKA (reference sequence). The CDR3 has 13 amino acids. The CDR3 spells CSAATGRAYGQYF. CDR3 coding DNA: TGCAGTGCCGCAACAGGGAGAGCCTACGGGCAGTACTTC.

The table lists this clonotype with a few counts. The J gene is TRBJ1-4, the V gene TRBV20-1; perhaps TRBD1 as D (6 bases). Germline CDR1 is DFQATT and CDR2 is SNEGSKA (reference sequence). The V end lost 6 bases, the J end lost 5 bases, and 13 bases lay between the germline ends. There are 13 residues in the CDR3. The CDR3 reads CSARGGQNEKLFF. CDR3 in DNA: TGCAGTGCCCGTGGGGGGCAGAATGAAAAACTGTTTTTT.

In this sample, this clonotype turned up a few times. The rearrangement links TRBV5-1 to TRBJ2-1; D gene uncertain. The CDR3 extends over 11 amino acids. With 3 bases removed from V and 8 bases from J, the gap between germline ends came to 6 bases. Per germline, CDR1 SGHRS and CDR2 YFSETQ. CDR3 bases: TGCGCCAGCAGCTGGCACGATGAGCAGTTCTTC. As protein: CASSWHDEQFF.

The CDR3 sequence: CASSYGTGTYNEQYF. For the CDR3, the DNA is TGTGCCAGCAGCTACGGGACAGGGACATACAATGAGCAGTACTTC. The chain is built from TRBV27 and TRBJ2-5; TRBD1 aligns across 9 bases. Looked up from germline, CDR1 is MNHEY and CDR2 is SMNVEV (reference sequence). The CDR3 is 15 amino acids. V gave up 6 bases and J gave up 11 bases; unmatched junction bases: 16.

As regards this clonotype: Mismatch with germline at one junction end may stem from a read error. The rearrangement joins TRBV7-2 to TRBJ1-6; D not certain. Germline lookup yields CDR1 SGHTA and CDR2 FQGNSA. The CDR3 totals 17 residues. The CDR3 sequence is CASSLEARSSYNPPLHF. DNA of the CDR3: TGTGCCAGCAGCTTAGAGGCCAGGAGCTCCTATAATCCACCCCTCCACTTT.

The gene calls are TRBV2 and TRBJ2-7; D is ambiguous. The J call may not be correct, given that the DNA end is closer to TRBJ2-5. This CDR3 has 11 residues. The V gene's germline CDR1 is SNHLY and CDR2 FYNNEI. In DNA form, the CDR3 reads TGTGCCAGCACGACCCAAGAGACCCAGTACTTC. This codes for CASTTQETQYF.

The chain has TRBV6-5 and TRBJ2-5, with D possibly matching TRBD1 (6 bases). Trimming shortened V by 4 bases and J by 4 bases, and 16 bases separated the two germline ends. This CDR3 has 15 residues. Germline CDR1 and CDR2: MNHEY and SVGAGI. For the CDR3, the DNA is TGTGCCAGCAGTTTCTCAGGGGCCAAGGGAGAGACCCAGTACTTC. It is translated as CASSFSGAKGETQYF.

The chain is built from TRBV10-3 and TRBJ1-6; 8 nucleotides line up with TRBD1. This CDR3 contains 15 residues. The junction had 7 bases not matched to a gene; V was cut back by 2 bases and J by 10 bases. Germline-derived CDR1 and CDR2 are ENHRY and SYGVKD. The CDR3 coding sequence is TGTGCCATCAGTGAGGGGAGCACAGGGGGATCACCCCTCCACTTT. Its translation is CAISEGSTGGSPLHF.

The V call is TRBV12-3 or TRBV12-4, the J call TRBJ2-7; 10 nucleotides match TRBD1. The CDR3 totals 15 residues. V was pared by 6 bases and J by 5 bases, with 10 bases of the junction left unmatched. DNA of the CDR3: TGTGCCAGCAGAAAACGACAGGGGGCTTGGGACGAGCAGTACTTC. It yields the protein CASRKRQGAWDEQYF.

This rearrangement joins TRBV20-1 to TRBJ1-1; no clear D. The CDR3 extends over 13 amino acids. Deletions cut 2 bases from V and 1 base from J, with 8 bases between. The germline CDR1 and CDR2 sequences are DFQATT and SNEGSKA (reference sequence). CDR3 in amino acids: CSARRTANTEAFF. The CDR3 DNA is TGCAGTGCTAGACGTACAGCGAACACTGAAGCTTTCTTT.

The rearrangement joins TRBV7-9 to TRBJ1-2; 7 bases align to TRBD1. This CDR3 is 16 amino acids long. Germline V gene sequence: CDR1 SEHNR, CDR2 FQNEAQ (reference sequence). After removal of 4 bases from V and 2 bases from J, the junction contained 10 bases not matched to a gene. The CDR3 region has the DNA TGTGCCAGCAGCTCCGCCGGGACAGCATTGAACTATGGCTACACCTTC. Residues: CASSSAGTALNYGYTF.

This clonotype occurred a few times. The gene calls are TRBV20-1 and TRBJ2-1; TRBD2 aligns across 9 bases. Germline values: CDR1 DFQATT, CDR2 SNEGSKA (reference sequence). The V gene end was trimmed by 5 bases and the J gene end by 6 bases; junction bases not matched to a gene: 17. The CDR3 has 17 amino acids. For the CDR3, the DNA is TGCAGTGCTGGAGTACGCGGGCTAGCGGGGCGAACCAATGAGCAGTTCTTC. It codes for CSAGVRGLAGRTNEQFF.

The genes are TRBV20-1 and TRBJ1-2; TRBD1 is a possible D gene (6 bases). Trimming removed 3 bases from V and 5 bases from J, with 10 bases in between. Germline V gene data show CDR1 as DFQATT and CDR2 as SNEGSKA (reference sequence). The CDR3 extends over 12 amino acids. The chain's CDR3 is CSASAGQYGYTF. Here the CDR3 DNA reads TGCAGTGCTAGTGCAGGACAGTATGGCTACACCTTC.

V usage is TRBV5-6 and J usage is TRBJ2-7; TRBD1 matches at 8 bases. V shed 4 bases and J 3 bases; nucleotides not matched to a gene: 12. The V gene's germline CDR1 is SGHDT and CDR2 YYEEEE. The CDR3 totals 16 residues. CDR3 DNA: TGTGCCAGCAGCCCGGACAGGGAGTACGGGCGCTACGAGCAGTACTTC. It translates to CASSPDREYGRYEQYF.

This clonotype was seen more than once but under ten times. A much larger clone lies one base from this, so it may be a read error. The rearrangement uses TRBV4-1 and TRBJ2-1, with 7 bases matching TRBD1. The DNA end lines up better with TRBJ2-7; the J call may be wrong. The germline gives CDR1 MGHRA, CDR2 YSYEKL. The CDR3 has 16 amino acids. The CDR3 coding sequence is TGCGCCAGCAGCCAGACCGGGACAGACAAGTACAATGAGCAGTACTTC. The encoded protein is CASSQTGTDKYNEQYF.

The genes are TRBV7-6 and TRBJ2-3; D unclear. The CDR3 has 14 amino acids. Trimming cost V 5 bases and J 2 bases, with 11 bases left between them. CDR1 and CDR2 (germline): SGHVS, FNYEAQ. The CDR3 DNA is TGTGCCAGCAGCACAGACCCAGCCACAGATACGCAGTATTTT. Amino acid sequence: CASSTDPATDTQYF.

This clonotype was seen more than once but under ten times. V and J are TRBV24-1 and TRBJ2-7, with 7 bases matching TRBD1. The junction had 3 bases not matched to a gene; V was cut back by 5 bases and J by 6 bases. The CDR3 is made up of 12 amino acids. Germline V CDR1 and CDR2: KGHDR, SFDVKD. The CDR3 DNA reads as TGTGCCACCAGTGCAAGGGGGCGCGAGCAGTACTTC. Translated: CATSARGREQYF.

The CDR3 DNA reads as TGTGCCAGTGATACCAACCCCGGGACAGCCAAGGGCAACTGTTCTGGAAACACCATATATTTT. It specifies CASDTNPGTAKGNCSGNTIYF. This sequence joins TRBV3-1 and TRBJ1-3; 7 positions agree with TRBD1. CDR1 is LGHDT and CDR2 is YNNKEL in the germline V gene (reference sequence). Trimming took 9 bases from V and 1 from J; bases not matched to a gene: 27. The CDR3 spans 21 residues.

In this sample, this clonotype turned up a few times. This rearrangement joins TRBV20-1 to TRBJ1-4; 8 bases fit TRBD1. Per germline, CDR1 DFQATT and CDR2 SNEGSKA (reference sequence). This CDR3 spans 15 amino acids. Trimming at V came to 2 bases and at J to 5 bases, leaving 7 bases not matched to a gene. In nucleotides, the CDR3 is TGCAGTGCTAGATTTCTAGGGACAGGAAATGAAAAACTGTTTTTT. This codes for CSARFLGTGNEKLFF.

This chain joins TRBV15 and TRBJ2-5; D gene ambiguous. Germline CDR1 and CDR2: LNHNV and YYDKDF (reference sequence). The ends were cut back, 0 bases at V and 1 base at J, with 3 bases in the middle. The CDR3 runs to 13 residues. The CDR3 loop reads CATSRDPQETQYF. In DNA form, the CDR3 reads TGTGCCACCAGCAGAGATCCCCAAGAGACCCAGTACTTC.

V and J are TRBV5-1 and TRBJ2-3, with 7 bases lining up with TRBD2. The CDR3 extends over 14 amino acids. CDR1 SGHRS and CDR2 YFSETQ come from the germline V gene. With 7 bases clipped from V and 3 bases from J, the junction kept 8 bases outside the gene matches. In DNA, the CDR3 is TGCGCCAGCCGGAGCGGGGATGGGACAGATACGCAGTATTTT. Translated: CASRSGDGTDTQYF.